This is a list of T cell receptor beta chains from one sample in a study of T cell responses to AZD1222 COVID-19 vaccine. Profiling relied on immunoSEQ multiplex PCR, and the TCRdb table lists in-frame clones only, not all of them. This table holds approximately 140,000 clones, under 95% found once. Source: peripheral blood, taken on day 0 of AZD1222 vaccination. These receptors were collected from an adult in good health. Each CDR3 is given with its conserved first and last residue.

>13|TRBJ2-7|TRBV27
CASRSGGSYEQYF
>14|TRBJ1-5|TRBV9
CASSVDGSNQPQHF
>16|TRBJ2-3|TRBV5-4
CASSAGLAGVTDTQYF
>17|TRBJ2-7|TRBV3-1/TRBV3-2
CASSPPTGSGRWYEQYF
>13|TRBJ2-2|TRBV29-1
CSVEEGSTGELFF
>15|TRBJ1-5|TRBV6-5
CASSPRVNSNQPQHF
>11|TRBJ2-3|TRBV11-1
CASTWSDTQYF
>14|TRBJ2-1|TRBV27
CASKRGLAINEQFF
>14|TRBJ2-7|TRBV27
CASGLGLAAYEQYF
>14|TRBJ2-7|TRBV9
CASSVEGQAYEQYF
>13|TRBJ1-1|TRBV9
CASSVNGRSEAFF
>16|TRBJ1-3|TRBV6-5
CASSYTTPRGGNTIYF
>15|TRBJ1-5|TRBV5-1
CASSPGTGGFQPQHF
>15|TRBJ2-1|TRBV24-1
CATSDADRGVNEQFF
>12|TRBJ2-7|TRBV13
CASSSGPLEQYF
>15|TRBJ2-7|TRBV19
CASSIARGAQAEQYF
>16|TRBJ1-3|TRBV9
CASSARPRATGNTIYF
>16|TRBJ1-4|TRBV5-1
CASSRGTGGNNEKLFF
>13|TRBJ2-7|TRBV27
CASSLSTGREQYF
>15|TRBJ1-4|TRBV14
CASSQVRQPLEKLFF
>13|TRBJ1-1|TRBV13
CASTDRSETEAFF
>16|TRBJ2-2|TRBV24-1
CATSPGGPFNTGELFF
>17|TRBJ2-3|TRBV11-3
CASSPGGTPSSTDTQYF
>15|TRBJ1-1|TRBV5-4
CASRVPGQMNTEAFF
>14|TRBJ1-1|TRBV5-5
CASSLSLWQLEAFF
>13|TRBJ1-1|TRBV11-1
CASSPGRNTEAFF
>16|TRBJ1-3|TRBV6-2/TRBV6-3
CASSYHEALSGNTIYF
>13|TRBJ1-1|TRBV7-9
CASSLAGNTEAFF
>15|TRBJ1-5|TRBV4-1
CASSQAGPSNQPQHF
>13|TRBJ1-5|TRBV3-1/TRBV3-2
CASSQGLGQPQHF
>13|TRBJ1-1|TRBV28
CASSLDGSAEAFF
>14|TRBJ1-2|TRBV13
CASSVGHVNYGYTF
>15|TRBJ2-5|TRBV24-1
CATSDVEGGGETQYF
>18|TRBJ1-1|TRBV11-2
CASSLELRGTGFLAEAFF
>15|TRBJ2-1|TRBV4-1
CASSQAMSSYNEQFF
>15|TRBJ2-3|TRBV5-1
CASSPQGGSEDTQYF
>12|TRBJ2-1|TRBV20-1
CSASFLARTNLF
>13|TRBJ1-1|TRBV27
CASSPGRGTEAFF
>20|TRBJ2-1|TRBV11-3
CASSLDFTSGGGNSYNEQFF
>15|TRBJ1-5|TRBV2
CASSRVGNSNQPQHF
>11|TRBJ1-1|TRBV21-1
CASRVNTEAFF
>15|TRBJ2-2|TRBV5-4
CASSSALSSTGELFF
>12|TRBJ2-1|TRBV21-1
CASIARDNEQFF
>15|TRBJ2-3|TRBV10-3
CAISDPQRGTDTQYF
>17|TRBJ2-5|TRBV7-8
CASSLARGLAGVETQYF
>15|TRBJ1-2|TRBV28
CASSRGPLTGSGYTF
>15|TRBJ2-7|TRBV18
CASSSRASGTYEQYF
>14|TRBJ1-5|TRBV6-1
CASSEQGAYQPQHF
>15|TRBJ1-1|TRBV28
CASSEPGTGGTEAFF
>15|TRBJ1-2|TRBV5-6
CASSPDFSGGYGYTF
>14|TRBJ1-6|TRBV6-2/TRBV6-3
CASSEGQPNSPLHF
>14|TRBJ1-1|TRBV19
CASTPLTENTEAFF
>16|TRBJ2-5|TRBV28
CASSLTGTGGRETQYF